The subject of this entry is one TCR beta chain. A TCRbeta library incorporating unique molecular identifiers was prepared. TCRdb itself ran the PCR reads through MiXCR, one entry per CDR3 protein. The data show around 200,000 distinct CDR3 sequences, with about 8.2% seen just once and less than 40% held by the top ten. Unmatched junction bases numbered 9, after V lost 0 bases and J lost 4 bases. Germline lookup yields CDR1 SGHRS and CDR2 YFSETQ. This CDR3 is 18 amino acids long. The data belong to a study of T-cell reconstitution after alpha-beta-depleted transplantation in children. The source of this sequence is a male patient under 10 years old who had a stem cell transplant for acute myeloid leukemia, so the T cells may come from the graft donor. This specimen consisted of PBMCs, mostly from graft donor cells, obtained 360 days after TCRalphabeta/CD19-depleted stem cell transplant. The J gene is TRBJ2-5, the V gene TRBV5-1; 13 nucleotides line up with TRBD2. For the CDR3, the DNA is TGCGCCAGCAGCTTGGCCAGCAGGACTAGCGGGAGCGGAGAGACCCAGTACTTC. Translated: CASSLASRTSGSGETQYF. The full variable domain, completed using reference TRBV5-1 and TRBJ2-5, is KAGVTQTPRYLIKTRGQQVTLSCSPISGHRSVSWYQQTPGQGLQFLFEYFSETQRNKGNFPGRFSGRQFSNSRSEMNVSTLELGDSALYLCASSLASRTSGSGETQYFGPGTRLLVL.